This TCR beta chain is from a study of technical replicates of blood from several donors. The protocol was immunoSEQ multiplex PCR, while the TCRdb copy is restricted to in-frame clones and leaves out a portion. The repertoire holds approximately 70,000 clones, with about 96% as singletons. The receptor comes from a human donor in good health. The sample consisted of T cells isolated from PBMCs.

Here the CDR3 reads CASSDRGRGNQPQHF. CDR3 nucleotides: TGTGCCAGCAGTGACAGGGGTCGAGGCAATCAGCCCCAGCATTTT. The chain joins TRBV28 to TRBJ1-5; TRBD1 aligns across 8 bases. The ends lost 5 bases at V and 2 bases at J; junction bases unmatched: 5. In germline, CDR1 is MDHEN, CDR2 SYDVKM. This CDR3 is built from 15 residues.